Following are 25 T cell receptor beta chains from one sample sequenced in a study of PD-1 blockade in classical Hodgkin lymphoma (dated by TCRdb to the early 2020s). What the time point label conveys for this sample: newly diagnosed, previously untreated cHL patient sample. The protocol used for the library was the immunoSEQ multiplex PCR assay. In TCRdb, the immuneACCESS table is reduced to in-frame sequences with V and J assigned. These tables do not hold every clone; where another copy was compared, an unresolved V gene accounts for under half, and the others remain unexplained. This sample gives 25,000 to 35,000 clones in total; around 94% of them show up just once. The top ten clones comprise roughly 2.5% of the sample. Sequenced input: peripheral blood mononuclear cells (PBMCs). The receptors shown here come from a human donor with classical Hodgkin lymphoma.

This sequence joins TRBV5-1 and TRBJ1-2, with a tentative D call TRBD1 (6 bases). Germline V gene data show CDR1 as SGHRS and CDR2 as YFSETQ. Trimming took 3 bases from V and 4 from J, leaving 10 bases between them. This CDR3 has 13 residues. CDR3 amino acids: CASSSQGTYGYTF. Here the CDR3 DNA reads TGCGCCAGCAGCTCTCAGGGGACCTATGGCTACACCTTC.

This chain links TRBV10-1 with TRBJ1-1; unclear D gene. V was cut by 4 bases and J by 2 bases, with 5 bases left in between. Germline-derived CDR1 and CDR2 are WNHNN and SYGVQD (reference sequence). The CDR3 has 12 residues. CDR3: CASSGPNTEAFF. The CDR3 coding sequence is TGCGCCAGCAGTGGCCCAAACACTGAAGCTTTCTTT.

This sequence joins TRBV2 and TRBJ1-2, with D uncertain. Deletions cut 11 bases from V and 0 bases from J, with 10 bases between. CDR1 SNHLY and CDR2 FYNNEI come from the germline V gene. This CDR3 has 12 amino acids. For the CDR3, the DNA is TGTGCCGCTCAATCAACTAACTATGGCTACACCTTC. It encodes CAAQSTNYGYTF.

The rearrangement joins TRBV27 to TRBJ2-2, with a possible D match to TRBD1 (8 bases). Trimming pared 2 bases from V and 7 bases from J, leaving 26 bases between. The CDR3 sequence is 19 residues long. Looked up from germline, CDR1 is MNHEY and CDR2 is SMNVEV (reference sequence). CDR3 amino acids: CASSLVGQGAGGSDGELFF. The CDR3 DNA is TGTGCCAGCAGTTTAGTAGGGCAGGGGGCAGGCGGGAGTGACGGGGAGCTGTTTTTT.

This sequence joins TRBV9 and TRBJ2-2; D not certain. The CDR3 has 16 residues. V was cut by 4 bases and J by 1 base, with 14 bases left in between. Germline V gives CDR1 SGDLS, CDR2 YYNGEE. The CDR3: CASSLGPIGNTGELFF. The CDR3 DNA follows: TGTGCCAGCAGCCTCGGACCCATCGGGAACACCGGGGAGCTGTTTTTT.

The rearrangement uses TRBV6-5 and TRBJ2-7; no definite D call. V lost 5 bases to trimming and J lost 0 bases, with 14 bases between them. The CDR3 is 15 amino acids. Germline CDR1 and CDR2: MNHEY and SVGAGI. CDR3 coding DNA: TGTGCCAGCAGTGTCGGACCTTATACCTCCTACGAGCAGTACTTC. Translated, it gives CASSVGPYTSYEQYF.

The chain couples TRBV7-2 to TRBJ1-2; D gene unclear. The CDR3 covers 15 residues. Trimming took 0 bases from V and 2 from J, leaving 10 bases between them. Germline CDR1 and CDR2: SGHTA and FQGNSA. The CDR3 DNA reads TGTGCCAGCAGCTTAGCGCCGGGGTTCAACTATGGCTACACCTTC. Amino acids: CASSLAPGFNYGYTF.

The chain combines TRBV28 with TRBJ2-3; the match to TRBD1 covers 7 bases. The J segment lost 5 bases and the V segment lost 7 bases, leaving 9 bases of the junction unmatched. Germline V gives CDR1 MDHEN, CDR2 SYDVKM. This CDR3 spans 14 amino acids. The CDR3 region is CASTDRAEGDTQYF. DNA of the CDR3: TGTGCCAGCACAGACAGGGCCGAGGGAGATACGCAGTATTTT.

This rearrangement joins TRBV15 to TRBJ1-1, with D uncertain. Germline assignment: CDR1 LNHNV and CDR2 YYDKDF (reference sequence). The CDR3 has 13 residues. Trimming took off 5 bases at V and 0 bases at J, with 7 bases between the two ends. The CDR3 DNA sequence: TGTGCCACCAGCGACACCTTGAACACTGAAGCTTTCTTT. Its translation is CATSDTLNTEAFF.

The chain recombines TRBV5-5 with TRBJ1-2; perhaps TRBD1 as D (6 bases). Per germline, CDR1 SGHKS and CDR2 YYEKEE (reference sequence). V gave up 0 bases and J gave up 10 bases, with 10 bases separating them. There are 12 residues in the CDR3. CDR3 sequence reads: CASSLGRGDYTF. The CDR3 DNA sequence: TGTGCCAGCAGCTTGGGCAGGGGTGACTACACCTTC.

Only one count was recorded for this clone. The CDR3 reads CASSHPSGGPYEQYF. In nucleotides, the CDR3 is TGTGCCAGCAGCCATCCTAGCGGGGGTCCCTACGAGCAGTACTTC. The chain uses TRBV7-2 and TRBJ2-7; 10 bases are shared with TRBD2. Germline CDR1 and CDR2: SGHTA and FQGNSA. The CDR3 totals 15 residues. Trimming took 5 bases from V and 2 from J; bases not matched to a gene: 6.

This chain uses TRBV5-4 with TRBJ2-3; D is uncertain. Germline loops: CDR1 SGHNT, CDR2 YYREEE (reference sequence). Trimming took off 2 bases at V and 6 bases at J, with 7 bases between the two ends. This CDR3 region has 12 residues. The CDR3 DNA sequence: TGTGCCAGCAGCTTAATCGCGGATACGCAGTATTTT. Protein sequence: CASSLIADTQYF.

The CDR3, as DNA: TGTGCCACCGCAGGGGACCCCTACGAGCAGTACTTC. Protein: CATAGDPYEQYF. The rearrangement uses TRBV2 and TRBJ2-7; D might be TRBD1 (6 bases). V gave up 10 bases and J gave up 2 bases, with 12 bases separating them. CDR1 and CDR2 from the germline V gene are SNHLY and FYNNEI. This CDR3 region has 12 residues.

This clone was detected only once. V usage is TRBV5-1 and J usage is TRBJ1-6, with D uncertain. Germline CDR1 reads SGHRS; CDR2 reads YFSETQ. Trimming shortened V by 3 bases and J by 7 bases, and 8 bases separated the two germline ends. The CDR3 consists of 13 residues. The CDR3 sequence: CASSSSGNSPLHF. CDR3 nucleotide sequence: TGCGCCAGCAGCTCGTCCGGGAATTCACCCCTCCACTTT.

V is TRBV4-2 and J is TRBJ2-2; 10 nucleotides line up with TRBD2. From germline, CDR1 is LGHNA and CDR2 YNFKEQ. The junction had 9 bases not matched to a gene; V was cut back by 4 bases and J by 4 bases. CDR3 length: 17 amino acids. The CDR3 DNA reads TGTGCCAGCAGCCCCCCCTTAGCGGGAGGTCGCACCGGGGAGCTGTTTTTT. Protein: CASSPPLAGGRTGELFF.

This CDR3 is CAWSPLAGGSSYNEQFF. In nucleotides, the CDR3 is TGTGCCTGGAGTCCGCTAGCGGGGGGTAGCTCCTACAATGAGCAGTTCTTC. This sequence joins TRBV30 and TRBJ2-1, with 11 bases fitting TRBD2. Germline V gene lookup returns CDR1 GTSNPN and CDR2 SVGIG (reference sequence). The junction had 6 bases not matched to a gene; V was cut back by 2 bases and J by 0 bases. The CDR3 consists of 17 residues. Combining the CDR3 with reference TRBV30 and TRBJ2-1 gives the whole variable domain SQTIHQWPATLVQPVGSPLSLECTVEGTSNPNLYWYRQAAGRGLQLLFYSVGIGQISSEVPQNLSASRPQDRQFILSSKKLLLSDSGFYLCAWSPLAGGSSYNEQFFGPGTRLTVL.

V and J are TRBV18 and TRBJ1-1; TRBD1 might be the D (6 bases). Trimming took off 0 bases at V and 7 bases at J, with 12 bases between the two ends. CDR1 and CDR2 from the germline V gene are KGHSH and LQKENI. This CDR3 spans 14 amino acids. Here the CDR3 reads CASSPPGQGFEAFF. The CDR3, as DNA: TGTGCCAGCTCACCACCGGGGCAGGGGTTTGAAGCTTTCTTT.

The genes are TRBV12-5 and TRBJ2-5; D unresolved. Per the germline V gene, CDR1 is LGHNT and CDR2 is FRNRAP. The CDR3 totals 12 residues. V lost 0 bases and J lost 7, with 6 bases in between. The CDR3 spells CASGLVYGTQYF. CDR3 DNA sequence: TGTGCTAGTGGTTTGGTATATGGGACCCAGTACTTC.

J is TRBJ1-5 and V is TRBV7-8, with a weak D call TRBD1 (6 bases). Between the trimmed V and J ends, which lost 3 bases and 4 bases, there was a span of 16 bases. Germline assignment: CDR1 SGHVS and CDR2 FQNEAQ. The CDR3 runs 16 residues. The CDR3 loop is CASSLQRDIINQPQHF. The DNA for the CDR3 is TGTGCCAGCAGCTTGCAGCGGGACATAATAAATCAGCCCCAGCATTTT.

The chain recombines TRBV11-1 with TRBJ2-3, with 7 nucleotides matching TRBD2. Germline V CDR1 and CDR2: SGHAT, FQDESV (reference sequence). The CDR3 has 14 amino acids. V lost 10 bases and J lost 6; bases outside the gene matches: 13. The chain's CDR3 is CATQRGWLGDTQYF. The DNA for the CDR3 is TGTGCCACCCAGCGGGGTTGGCTGGGGGATACGCAGTATTTT.

Written as DNA, the CDR3 is TGCGCCAGCACCCACACAGGGAATGAGCAGTTCTTC. Its protein product is CASTHTGNEQFF. This rearrangement joins TRBV5-1 to TRBJ2-1; possibly TRBD1 for D (6 bases). V was pared by 6 bases and J by 7 bases, with 11 bases between. Germline CDR1 SGHRS, CDR2 YFSETQ. This CDR3 region has 12 residues.

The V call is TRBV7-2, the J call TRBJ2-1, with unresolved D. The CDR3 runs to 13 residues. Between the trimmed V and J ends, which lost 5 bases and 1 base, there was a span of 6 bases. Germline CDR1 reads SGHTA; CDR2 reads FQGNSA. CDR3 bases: TGTGCCAGCAGCCGTTCTTCCTACAATGAGCAGTTCTTC. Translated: CASSRSSYNEQFF.

CDR3: CASSLPSKAPITSGNNEQFF. The CDR3 DNA sequence: TGTGCCAGCAGTCTCCCTTCTAAGGCCCCTATAACTAGCGGCAACAATGAGCAGTTCTTC. The chain joins TRBV28 to TRBJ2-1; TRBD2 matches 8 bases. The CDR3 length is 20 residues. Germline CDR1 reads MDHEN; CDR2 reads SYDVKM. V shed 5 bases and J 5 bases; nucleotides not matched to a gene: 23.

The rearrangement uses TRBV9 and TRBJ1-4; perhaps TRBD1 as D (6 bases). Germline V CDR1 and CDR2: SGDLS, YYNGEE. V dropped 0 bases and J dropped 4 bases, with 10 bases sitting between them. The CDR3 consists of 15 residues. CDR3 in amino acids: CASSVAGADNEKLFF. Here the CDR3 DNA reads TGTGCCAGCAGCGTAGCGGGGGCCGATAATGAAAAACTGTTTTTT.

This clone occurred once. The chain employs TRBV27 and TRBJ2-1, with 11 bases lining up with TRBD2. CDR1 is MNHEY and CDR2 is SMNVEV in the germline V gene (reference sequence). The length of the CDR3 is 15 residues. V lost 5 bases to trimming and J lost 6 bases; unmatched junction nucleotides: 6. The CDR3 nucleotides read TGTGCCAGCAGTCCCGGGACTAGCGGAGCCAATGAGCAGTTCTTC. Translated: CASSPGTSGANEQFF.